Listed here are 19 T cell receptor beta chains from one sample, sequenced in a study of regulatory T cells in long-lasting Graves disease. This sample's time point: newly diagnosed GD, antithyroid drugs for less than 3 months. TCR sequences were obtained from RNA taken from PBMCs. Arm-PCR of CDR3 regions with iRepertoire HTBI primers generated TCR beta libraries. TCRdb re-analysed the multiplex PCR reads in MiXCR, keeping a single row per CDR3 protein. This table has hundreds of thousands of distinct CDR3 sequences, 13% appearing once. The sample was also linked to a second study, of T cells in Graves' hyperthyroidism and ophthalmopathy.

The sample was peripheral blood mononuclear cells (PBMCs), taken at new diagnosis, from a patient treated with antithyroid drugs. The receptors shown here come from a man aged 30 to 45 with Graves disease.

This clonotype was recorded a few times. Here the CDR3 reads CASSLDYETQYF. The CDR3 DNA sequence: TGCGCCAGCAGCCTGGATTACGAGACCCAGTACTTC. The genes are TRBV4-1 and TRBJ2-5; D is uncertain. Per the germline V gene, CDR1 is MGHRA and CDR2 is YSYEKL. This CDR3 is 12 amino acids long. Trimming pared 4 bases from V and 5 bases from J, leaving 8 bases between.

The rearrangement joins TRBV30 to TRBJ2-7; no firm D call. CDR1 GTSNPN and CDR2 SVGIG come from the germline V gene (reference sequence). There are 12 residues in the CDR3. Trimming removed 7 bases at V and 3 bases at J, with 13 bases between. CDR3 sequence reads: CAFSPRGYEQYF. The CDR3 DNA is TGTGCCTTTTCCCCCCGAGGCTACGAGCAGTACTTC. The whole variable domain, remainder taken from reference TRBV30 and TRBJ2-7, is SQTIHQWPATLVQPVGSPLSLECTVEGTSNPNLYWYRQAAGRGLQLLFYSVGIGQISSEVPQNLSASRPQDRQFILSSKKLLLSDSGFYLCAFSPRGYEQYFGPGTRLTVT.

The table lists this clonotype with many counts. V is TRBV11-1 and J is TRBJ2-3; tentatively, D is TRBD2 (5 bases). Germline V CDR1 and CDR2: SGHAT, FQDESV (reference sequence). The V gene lost 5 bases and the J gene lost 3 bases, with 15 bases spanning the gap. The CDR3 is 15 residues long. CDR3 in amino acids: CASSTRRTSTDTQYF. CDR3 sequence (DNA): TGTGCCAGCAGCACACGTAGGACTTCAACAGATACGCAGTATTTT.

This clonotype was observed a handful of times. This sequence joins TRBV12-3 or TRBV12-4 and TRBJ2-7; no clear D gene. V was pared by 5 bases and J by 6 bases, with 20 bases between. CDR3 length: 15 amino acids. The CDR3 loop reads CASSPVWAGSGEQYF. The CDR3 nucleotides are TGTGCCAGCAGTCCCGTTTGGGCTGGGTCGGGCGAGCAGTACTTC.

V and J are TRBV5-1 and TRBJ2-1; TRBD2 matches at 11 bases. Germline V lookup: CDR1 SGHRS, CDR2 YFSETQ. The V and J ends lost 2 bases and 9 bases, in that order; junction bases with no gene match: 7. The CDR3 runs 15 residues. CDR3 in amino acids: CASSLSSGRWGEQFF. The CDR3 DNA follows: TGCGCCAGCAGCTTATCTAGCGGGAGGTGGGGTGAGCAGTTCTTC.

This clonotype was seen a handful of times. This chain connects TRBV9 to TRBJ1-3; TRBD1 matches at 8 bases. Germline trimming cut 4 bases from V and 0 bases from J; bases unmatched to any gene: 9. The V gene's germline CDR1 is SGDLS and CDR2 YYNGEE. The length of the CDR3 is 17 residues. CDR3 protein: CASSPRQGPFSGNTIYF. The CDR3 DNA follows: TGTGCCAGCAGCCCTAGACAGGGGCCCTTCTCTGGAAACACCATATATTTT.

This clonotype has just a few counts. The rearrangement links TRBV7-8 to TRBJ2-7, with D perhaps matching TRBD2 (6 bases). Germline V CDR1 and CDR2: SGHVS, FQNEAQ. With 5 bases removed from V and 4 bases from J, the gap between germline ends came to 18 bases. The CDR3 is made up of 15 amino acids. The CDR3 nucleotides are TGTGCCAGCAGCGGAAGGGACTCTATCCGGTACGAGCAGTACTTC. It translates to CASSGRDSIRYEQYF.

The rearrangement uses TRBV11-1 and TRBJ2-5, with D possibly being TRBD1 (5 bases). Trimming pared 4 bases from V and 5 bases from J, leaving 17 bases between. This CDR3 is 15 amino acids long. The germline gives CDR1 SGHAT, CDR2 FQDESV (reference sequence). The CDR3 DNA reads as TGTGCCAGCAGCTCGGATGTGATGGGGCGGGAGACCCAGTACTTC. Translating it yields CASSSDVMGRETQYF.

This clonotype has a count of ten or more. The chain is built from TRBV5-1 and TRBJ2-7; 12 positions match TRBD1. The CDR3 loop spans 15 amino acids. CDR1 and CDR2 from the germline V gene are SGHRS and YFSETQ. With V trimmed by 4 bases and J by 6 bases, 8 bases remained unmatched. CDR3 in DNA: TGCGCCAGCAGCGAGCGACCGGGACAGGGGGCCGAGCAGTACTTC. Translation gives CASSERPGQGAEQYF.

This clonotype was recorded many times. The DNA of the CDR3 is TGTGCCAGCTCCCCGGAAACCAGGAATGAGCAGTTCTTC. Translation: CASSPETRNEQFF. The rearrangement links TRBV18 to TRBJ2-1; D is uncertain. V lost 6 bases and J lost 7, with 13 bases in between. This CDR3 spans 13 amino acids. The germline gives CDR1 KGHSH, CDR2 LQKENI. Based on the CDR3 plus reference TRBV18 and TRBJ2-1, the full variable domain is NAGVMQNPRHLVRRRGQEARLRCSPMKGHSHVYWYRQLPEEGLKFMVYLQKENIIDESGMPKERFSAEFPKEGPSILRIQQVVRGDSAAYFCASSPETRNEQFFGPGTRLTVL.

In the case of this clonotype: This may come from a read error, since a much larger clone is one base off. V and J are TRBV7-9 and TRBJ2-1; no clear D gene. The CDR3 covers 17 residues. The germline gives CDR1 SEHNR, CDR2 FQNEAQ (reference sequence). CDR3 loop: CTSSLLSYASSYNEQFF. The CDR3, as DNA: TGTACCAGCAGCTTGTTGAGTTACGCTAGCTCCTACAATGAGCAGTTCTTC.

This clonotype was counted at least ten times. V is TRBV9 and J is TRBJ1-1, with TRBD1 matching 10 bases. The trim removed 5 bases at V and 6 bases at J, leaving 19 bases unmatched. This CDR3 region has 18 residues. The germline V gene has CDR1 SGDLS and CDR2 YYNGEE. CDR3 amino acids: CASSTPRDRGEDWAEAFF. CDR3 bases: TGTGCCAGCAGTACACCCAGGGACAGGGGTGAGGACTGGGCTGAAGCTTTCTTT.

The V gene is TRBV6-1, the J gene TRBJ1-3, with 7 bases that match TRBD1. This CDR3 has 13 residues. Trimming cost V 5 bases and J 4 bases; bases outside gene matches: 2. CDR1 is MNHNS, CDR2 SASEGT, per germline. The CDR3 protein is CASSPDRGNTIYF. CDR3 DNA sequence: TGTGCCAGCAGTCCGGACAGGGGAAACACCATATATTTT.

The rearrangement links TRBV5-6 to TRBJ1-1, with 8 bases matching TRBD1. Germline CDR1 SGHDT, CDR2 YYEEEE. The trim removed 4 bases at V and 11 bases at J, leaving 10 bases unmatched. The CDR3 is made up of 13 amino acids. Written as DNA, the CDR3 is TGTGCCAGCAGCCTAGGACAGGGAATTACCGCTTTCTTT. Translating gives CASSLGQGITAFF.

This clonotype was picked up a small number of times. This chain uses TRBV24-1 with TRBJ1-5; D is undetermined. Germline-derived CDR1 and CDR2 are KGHDR and SFDVKD. Trimming cost V 3 bases and J 2 bases, with 10 bases left between them. This CDR3 contains 15 residues. The CDR3 here is CATSDPAQGNQPQHF. For the CDR3, the DNA is TGTGCCACCAGTGATCCCGCGCAAGGCAATCAGCCCCAGCATTTT.

This chain uses TRBV24-1 with TRBJ1-2, with unresolved D. There are 16 residues in the CDR3. Deletions cut 2 bases from V and 0 bases from J, with 12 bases between. The germline V gene encodes CDR1 KGHDR and CDR2 SFDVKD. The CDR3 nucleotides are TGTGCCACCAGTGATTCACGGACTTCAGCTAACTATGGCTACACCTTC. This sequence encodes CATSDSRTSANYGYTF.

This clonotype came up many times. This chain joins TRBV10-3 and TRBJ2-1; D perhaps matches TRBD2 (7 bases). The CDR3 has 15 amino acids. V lost 2 bases, J lost 1 base, and 9 bases lay in between. The germline V gene encodes CDR1 ENHRY and CDR2 SYGVKD. The CDR3: CAISEGGASYNEQFF. As DNA, the CDR3 is TGTGCCATCAGTGAGGGGGGGGCTTCCTACAATGAGCAGTTCTTC.

This clonotype was detected ten times or more. This sequence joins TRBV13 and TRBJ2-5; TRBD1 aligns across 9 bases. The V gene end was trimmed by 1 base and the J gene end by 4 bases; junction bases not matched to a gene: 10. CDR1 PRHDT and CDR2 FYEKMQ come from the germline V gene (reference sequence). This CDR3 comprises 17 residues. CDR3 loop: CASSLVGTGPWGETQYF. CDR3 bases: TGTGCCAGCAGCTTAGTAGGGACAGGGCCATGGGGAGAGACCCAGTACTTC.

This clonotype was seen ten or more times. Germline and junction disagree at one end, which may indicate a read error. The gene calls are TRBV20-1 and TRBJ2-7, with D perhaps matching TRBD1 (6 bases). CDR3 length equals 11 residues. CDR1 is DFQATT, CDR2 SNEGSKA, per germline (reference sequence). CDR3 nucleotides: TGCAGTGCTAGACTGGGACAATTTCTTAACTTC. Protein product: CSARLGQFLNF.